This passage covers 2 T cell receptor beta chains from one sample sequenced in a study of blood T cells in healthy people across ages. Using a J-beta primer mix together with a sample-barcoded 5' primer, a second PCR was run for 7 to 11 cycles. TCRdb processed the 5' RACE reads anew with MiXCR; each CDR3 protein has one entry. The table includes 540,000 or so distinct CDR3 sequences, about 25% detected once. Specimen: blood. The receptors were gathered from a woman aged 65 to 85 in good health.

The table lists this clonotype with a count of one. V usage is TRBV21-1 and J usage is TRBJ2-5; TRBD2 reflects the table's D call only, with no check against the DNA. The J call may be incorrect, as the DNA end agrees better with TRBJ2-1. TRBV21-1 is deemed a pseudogene. This CDR3 comprises 17 residues. CDR3 bases: TGTGCCAGCAGCAAATCGGGACTAGCGGGGGGGCCGAATGAGCAGTTCTTC. Translation gives CASSKSGLAGGPNEQFF.

A few counts support this clonotype. J is TRBJ2-5 and V is TRBV20-1, with 11 nucleotides matching TRBD2. TRBJ2-7 matches the DNA end more closely, so the J call is doubtful. The V gene's germline CDR1 is DFQATT and CDR2 SNEGSKA (reference sequence). This CDR3 contains 13 residues. The CDR3 loop reads CSAQLAGVYEQYF. The CDR3 DNA reads as TGCAGTGCCCAACTAGCGGGGGTCTACGAGCAGTACTTC.